These 29 T cell receptor beta chains share one sample of origin, sequenced in a study of T-cell reconstitution after alpha-beta-depleted transplantation in children. The study's findings and limits: Alpha-beta T cells about two months after transplant reportedly derived from several hundred expanded graft clones.

Using unique molecular identifiers, the investigators prepared the TCRbeta library. TCRdb redid the calling of the PCR reads with MiXCR, one entry per CDR3 protein. The data hold 25,000 to 35,000 distinct CDR3 sequences, with about 7% observed a single time. No antigens are known for them. Source: peripheral blood, taken 60 days after TCRalphabeta/CD19-depleted stem cell transplant. Source of these receptors: a child in the first two years of life who had a stem cell transplant for acute myeloid leukemia, so the T cells may come from the graft donor.

This sequence joins TRBV9 and TRBJ2-7, with TRBD1 matching 10 bases. This CDR3 comprises 13 residues. The V gene end was trimmed by 4 bases and the J gene end by 5 bases; junction bases not matched to a gene: 3. Germline-derived CDR1 and CDR2 are SGDLS and YYNGEE. CDR3 DNA: TGTGCCAGCAGCCACGGACAGGGGGACGAGCAGTACTTC. Protein sequence: CASSHGQGDEQYF.

The table lists this clonotype with many counts. The chain links TRBV4-2 to TRBJ2-3; perhaps TRBD1 as D (6 bases). Trimming stripped 4 bases from V and 1 base from J, with 15 bases between. The CDR3 has 16 residues. Germline CDR1 and CDR2: LGHNA and YNFKEQ. CDR3 DNA sequence: TGTGCCAGCAGCCTCCGAACAGGGTCTGGCACAGATACGCAGTATTTT. Translated, it gives CASSLRTGSGTDTQYF.

This clonotype is categorized as medium-sized. The CDR3 nucleotides are TGTGCCAGCTCACCACGGACAGTCTACGAGCAGTACTTC. Protein: CASSPRTVYEQYF. The chain carries TRBV18 and TRBJ2-7, with D possibly TRBD1 on 6 matching bases. Germline lookup yields CDR1 KGHSH and CDR2 LQKENI. The CDR3 is 13 amino acids. V shed 1 base and J shed 3 bases, with 7 bases lying between them.

This clonotype was seen ten or more times. This chain connects TRBV6-2 or TRBV6-3 to TRBJ2-5; tentatively, D is TRBD2 (6 bases). This CDR3 has 12 amino acids. Germline V lookup: CDR1 MNHEY, CDR2 SVGEGT. V was shortened by 8 bases and J by 5 bases, with 12 bases between the two germline ends. CDR3: CASSPGGETQYF. The CDR3 DNA is TGTGCCAGCTCGCCAGGAGGGGAGACCCAGTACTTC.

V gene TRBV28 combines with J gene TRBJ2-4; possibly TRBD2 for D (6 bases). Germline values: CDR1 MDHEN, CDR2 SYDVKM. This CDR3 is built from 16 residues. Between the trimmed V and J ends, which lost 7 bases and 2 bases, there was a span of 18 bases. CDR3 protein: CASTPGGSGTKNIQYF. Written as DNA, the CDR3 is TGTGCCAGCACCCCTGGAGGGTCGGGTACCAAAAACATTCAGTACTTC.

This clonotype was observed many times. The chain carries TRBV12-3 or TRBV12-4 and TRBJ2-2; the D gene is possibly TRBD2 (6 bases). The CDR3 has 13 amino acids. With 7 bases removed from V and 6 bases from J, the gap between germline ends came to 12 bases. DNA of the CDR3: TGTGCCAGCACCTTGGGAGGCCCCGGGGAGCTGTTTTTT. It translates to CASTLGGPGELFF.

This clonotype appeared a few times. In DNA, the CDR3 is TGTGCCAGCAGCTTGTGGGACAGGGGAGGCAATCAGCCCCAGCATTTT. Residues: CASSLWDRGGNQPQHF. This sequence joins TRBV5-5 and TRBJ1-5; TRBD1 matches at 10 bases. This CDR3 is 16 amino acids long. V dropped 1 base and J dropped 2; count of bases not matched to a gene: 3. CDR1 is SGHKS and CDR2 is YYEKEE in the germline V gene (reference sequence).

The CDR3, as DNA: TGTGCCAGCAGCATCGGCCTAGCGGGAGATACGCAGTATTTT. Protein: CASSIGLAGDTQYF. This chain connects TRBV7-9 to TRBJ2-3, with 8 positions matching TRBD2. The V segment lost 5 bases and the J segment 5 bases; nucleotides outside the gene matches: 6. Per germline, CDR1 SEHNR and CDR2 FQNEAQ (reference sequence). The CDR3 totals 14 residues.

In its sample, this clonotype was seen once. A much larger clone is a single base away; this may be a read error. This chain links TRBV12-3 or TRBV12-4 with TRBJ2-3; D is ambiguous. Deletions cut 3 bases from V and 10 bases from J, with 5 bases between. This CDR3 spans 10 amino acids. The CDR3 coding sequence is TGTGCCAGCAGTTTGGATGCGCAGTATTTT. It specifies CASSLDAQYF.

This clonotype was recorded at least ten times. The chain uses TRBV11-2 and TRBJ2-7, with D unclear. The CDR3 contains 12 residues. V lost 2 bases and J lost 3, with 5 bases in between. CDR1 and CDR2 from the germline V gene are SGHAT and FQNNGV. The DNA of the CDR3 is TGTGCCAGCAGCTTAAGCGACTACGAGCAGTACTTC. It encodes CASSLSDYEQYF.

This clonotype was counted ten times or more. This chain joins TRBV6-5 and TRBJ2-5, with D unclear. Germline-derived CDR1 and CDR2 are MNHEY and SVGAGI. V was clipped by 2 bases and J by 0 bases, with 4 bases between them. This CDR3 contains 13 residues. The CDR3 loop reads CASSYRNQETQYF. In DNA form, the CDR3 reads TGTGCCAGCAGTTACAGAAACCAAGAGACCCAGTACTTC.

V gene TRBV28 combines with J gene TRBJ1-5; D unclear. The germline V and J ends were trimmed by 4 bases and 5 bases, with 9 bases remaining between them. Germline V CDR1 and CDR2: MDHEN, SYDVKM. CDR3 length equals 13 residues. CDR3 DNA sequence: TGTGCCAGCAGTTCTCCCCATTATCAGCCCCAGCATTTT. Its protein is CASSSPHYQPQHF.

This clonotype was recorded many times. The V and J genes are TRBV7-3 and TRBJ2-1; 10 nucleotides line up with TRBD2. CDR3 length: 15 amino acids. Unmatched junction bases numbered 2, after V lost 2 bases and J lost 4 bases. Germline V gene data show CDR1 as SGHTA and CDR2 as FQGTGA. Here the CDR3 reads CASSLLAGVYNEQFF. The CDR3 region has the DNA TGTGCCAGCAGCTTACTAGCGGGAGTTTACAATGAGCAGTTCTTC.

This clonotype was seen at least ten times. This rearrangement joins TRBV10-3 to TRBJ2-7; D may be TRBD1 or TRBD2 (5 bases each). Trimming cost V 7 bases and J 4 bases, with 14 bases left between them. Germline loops: CDR1 ENHRY, CDR2 SYGVKD. This CDR3 has 13 residues. CDR3 coding DNA: TGTGCCATCATCGACAGTCGGACTTACGAGCAGTACTTC. Translating it yields CAIIDSRTYEQYF.

This clonotype was seen just once. The rearrangement uses TRBV7-7 and TRBJ2-1; perhaps D is TRBD1 or TRBD2 (5 bases each). Germline CDR1 is SSHAT and CDR2 is FNYEAQ (reference sequence). This CDR3 region has 13 residues. V lost 1 base to trimming and J lost 8 bases, with 9 bases between them. The CDR3 nucleotides are TGTGCCAGCAGCTTAGGGGGGTGGGATGAGCAGTTCTTC. Its translation: CASSLGGWDEQFF.

This clonotype was seen only a few times. The chain is built from TRBV24-1 and TRBJ2-1; D is possibly TRBD1 or TRBD2 (5 bases each). The CDR3 contains 13 residues. CDR1 and CDR2 (germline): KGHDR, SFDVKD. V dropped 4 bases and J dropped 15 bases, with 18 bases sitting between them. CDR3 sequence (DNA): TGTGCCACCAGTGACCCCCGGGACCGCTCACGGTTCTTC. It translates to CATSDPRDRSRFF.

This clonotype was seen many times. CDR3 sequence: CAIVVPDTDTQYF. In DNA, the CDR3 is TGTGCCATCGTGGTGCCGGACACAGATACGCAGTATTTT. The rearrangement uses TRBV10-3 and TRBJ2-3; unclear D gene. Germline CDR1 ENHRY, CDR2 SYGVKD. The CDR3 spans 13 residues. V lost 8 bases to trimming and J lost 2 bases, with 11 bases between them.

This clonotype has ten or more counts. V usage is TRBV5-1 and J usage is TRBJ1-4; weak D call: TRBD1 (6 bases). This CDR3 comprises 17 residues. V dropped 0 bases and J dropped 8 bases, with 20 bases sitting between them. CDR1 and CDR2 (germline): SGHRS, YFSETQ. CDR3 in amino acids: CASSLGGAVGVDEKLFF. The CDR3, as DNA: TGCGCCAGCAGCTTGGGGGGGGCCGTGGGGGTCGACGAAAAACTGTTTTTT.

This clonotype was recorded many times. The chain carries TRBV10-3 and TRBJ2-5; TRBD2 aligns across 9 bases. Germline values: CDR1 ENHRY, CDR2 SYGVKD. Germline trimming cut 7 bases from V and 3 bases from J; bases unmatched to any gene: 3. The length of the CDR3 is 13 residues. The CDR3 protein is CAIKLAGEETQYF. DNA of the CDR3: TGTGCCATCAAGTTAGCGGGGGAAGAGACCCAGTACTTC.

This clonotype was detected ten times or more. The V and J genes are TRBV4-2 and TRBJ2-1; 7 bases line up with TRBD2. The CDR3 sequence is 16 residues long. Germline CDR1 LGHNA, CDR2 YNFKEQ. Trimming removed 0 bases from V and 1 base from J; junction bases left unmatched: 3. CDR3 loop: CASSQEQRGSYNEQFF. Here the CDR3 DNA reads TGTGCCAGCAGCCAAGAGCAGCGGGGTTCCTACAATGAGCAGTTCTTC.

This clonotype has a count of ten or more. CDR3 sequence reads: CASSWDRANEQYF. Written as DNA, the CDR3 is TGTGCCAGCAGTTGGGACAGGGCAAACGAGCAGTACTTC. The chain links TRBV7-9 to TRBJ2-7; the match to TRBD1 covers 9 bases. The CDR3 covers 13 residues. With 6 bases clipped from V and 5 bases from J, the junction kept 5 bases outside the gene matches. The germline gives CDR1 SEHNR, CDR2 FQNEAQ (reference sequence).

Concerning this clonotype itself: Its ends do not fully match the called genes, so a read error is possible. The chain couples TRBV19 to TRBJ2-7; TRBD1 is a possible D gene (6 bases). This CDR3 contains 15 residues. Germline V lookup: CDR1 LNHDA, CDR2 SQIVND (reference sequence). CDR3 DNA: TGTGCCGGTAGTATAGCCCTGACAGGTGCCTACGAGCAGTACTTC. Its protein is CAGSIALTGAYEQYF.

This clonotype was seen at least ten times. The V and J genes are TRBV7-9 and TRBJ1-3; D gene ambiguous. From germline, CDR1 is SEHNR and CDR2 FQNEAQ (reference sequence). Trimming took off 2 bases at V and 8 bases at J, with 13 bases between the two ends. This CDR3 comprises 14 residues. The CDR3 loop is CASSLSSEVHTIYF. CDR3 DNA sequence: TGTGCCAGCAGCTTAAGTTCGGAGGTTCACACCATATATTTT.

This clonotype is medium-sized. The chain couples TRBV3-1 to TRBJ2-7; unclear D gene. This CDR3 has 14 residues. V was pared by 0 bases and J by 2 bases, with 8 bases between. CDR1 is LGHDT and CDR2 is YNNKEL in the germline V gene (reference sequence). This CDR3 is CASSQDLNAYEQYF. The DNA for the CDR3 is TGTGCCAGCAGCCAAGATCTAAACGCCTACGAGCAGTACTTC.

This clonotype was seen many times. The chain uses TRBV6-5 and TRBJ1-1, with a possible D match to TRBD1 (6 bases). The V end was cut by 2 bases, the J end by 4 bases, with 11 bases between. The CDR3 loop spans 14 amino acids. The germline gives CDR1 MNHEY, CDR2 SVGAGI. CDR3 loop: CASSYAQGTTEAFF. CDR3 in DNA: TGTGCCAGCAGTTACGCACAGGGCACCACTGAAGCTTTCTTT.

At least ten counts were recorded for this clonotype. This chain links TRBV2 with TRBJ1-4; TRBD1 agrees at 11 bases. After removal of 2 bases from V and 6 bases from J, the junction contained 2 bases not matched to a gene. CDR1 is SNHLY and CDR2 is FYNNEI in the germline V gene. The length of the CDR3 is 15 residues. This CDR3 is CASSEPGQGDEKLFF. For the CDR3, the DNA is TGTGCCAGCAGTGAACCGGGACAGGGGGATGAAAAACTGTTTTTT.

This clonotype appeared many times. The CDR3 protein is CASMVGGDTQYF. CDR3 bases: TGTGCCAGCATGGTCGGGGGAGATACGCAGTATTTT. This chain connects TRBV12-3 or TRBV12-4 to TRBJ2-3, with D perhaps TRBD2 (6 bases). The CDR3 sequence is 12 residues long. V was trimmed by 7 bases and J by 5 bases, leaving 10 bases between them.

This clonotype was seen ten or more times. This sequence joins TRBV20-1 and TRBJ1-1; D is uncertain. V shed 6 bases and J shed 4 bases, with 12 bases lying between them. Germline CDR1 DFQATT, CDR2 SNEGSKA (reference sequence). The length of the CDR3 is 12 residues. In DNA, the CDR3 is TGCAGTGCCGATTTACACCGCACTGAAGCTTTCTTT. As protein: CSADLHRTEAFF.

This clonotype was counted ten times or more. The chain is built from TRBV6-2 or TRBV6-3 and TRBJ2-3; 13 bases map to TRBD2. Germline V gene lookup returns CDR1 MNHEY and CDR2 SVGEGT. V gave up 2 bases and J gave up 0 bases; unmatched junction bases: 14. The CDR3 totals 21 residues. DNA of the CDR3: TGTGCCAGCAGTTACCTAGGACTAGCGGGAGTGGGGGCTACTAGCACAGATACGCAGTATTTT. It codes for CASSYLGLAGVGATSTDTQYF.